These 24 T cell receptor beta chains were sequenced from one sample in a study of blood T cell repertoires in COVID-19. The data were produced by immunoSEQ multiplex PCR, yet TCRdb's version contains in-frame clones alone and is incomplete. The repertoire holds about 100,000 clones, 91% seen once, with around 2.1% in the top ten. Sequenced sample: peripheral blood. The receptors shown here come from a man between 45 and 60 years old with active COVID-19.

The CDR3 spells CASSGMDRDQPQHF. CDR3 bases: TGTGCCAGCAGTGGTATGGACAGGGATCAGCCCCAGCATTTT. The rearrangement links TRBV25-1 to TRBJ1-5; 8 nucleotides line up with TRBD1. The V segment lost 4 bases and the J segment 5 bases; nucleotides outside the gene matches: 4. The CDR3 contains 14 residues. Germline CDR1 and CDR2: MGHDK and SYGVNS.

V is TRBV28 and J is TRBJ1-2; 9 positions match TRBD1. There are 13 residues in the CDR3. V lost 6 bases to trimming and J lost 6 bases; unmatched junction nucleotides: 5. The germline CDR1 and CDR2 sequences are MDHEN and SYDVKM. Here the CDR3 reads CASRVGQGHGYTF. Written as DNA, the CDR3 is TGTGCCAGCAGGGTTGGACAGGGGCATGGCTACACCTTC.

The rearrangement links TRBV11-3 to TRBJ1-2, with D perhaps matching TRBD1 (5 bases). The CDR3 totals 12 residues. V was clipped by 2 bases and J by 7 bases, with 8 bases between them. Germline assignment: CDR1 SGHNT and CDR2 YENEEA. CDR3 bases: TGTGCCAGCAGCTTACGGGGGACTGGCTACACCTTC. It encodes CASSLRGTGYTF.

In its sample, this clone was seen a few times. The sample carries other DNA sequences with the same CDR3. This chain uses TRBV6-5 with TRBJ1-2; no definite D call. With 6 bases removed from V and 3 bases from J, the gap between germline ends came to 8 bases. This CDR3 region has 12 residues. CDR1 MNHEY and CDR2 SVGAGI come from the germline V gene. The CDR3 sequence is CASSNNYYGYTF. In nucleotides, the CDR3 is TGTGCCAGCAGCAATAACTACTATGGCTACACCTTC.

The chain links TRBV28 to TRBJ2-7; perhaps TRBD1 as D (7 bases). From germline, CDR1 is MDHEN and CDR2 SYDVKM. The CDR3 spans 15 residues. The ends were cut back, 6 bases at V and 1 base at J, with 16 bases in the middle. CDR3 loop: CASSGGGTASYEQYV. The CDR3 bases are TGTGCCAGCAGCGGGGGTGGGACAGCATCCTACGAGCAGTACGTC.

In nucleotides, the CDR3 is TGTGCCAGCAGACGACAGGCCCAAAATGAAAAACTGTTTTTT. Amino acids: CASRRQAQNEKLFF. The V and J genes are TRBV5-5 and TRBJ1-4, with D possibly TRBD1 on 6 matching bases. The CDR3 is 14 residues long. Germline CDR1 reads SGHKS; CDR2 reads YYEKEE (reference sequence). Trimming took 5 bases from V and 5 from J, leaving 13 bases between them.

This chain connects TRBV6-6 to TRBJ2-7; 11 bases fit TRBD2. The germline V gene encodes CDR1 MNHNY and CDR2 SVGAGI (reference sequence). The V segment lost 5 bases and the J segment 2 bases; nucleotides outside the gene matches: 2. The CDR3 runs to 14 residues. CDR3 coding DNA: TGTGCCAGCAGTAATAGCGGGGGGGCCTACGAGCAGTACTTC. Protein product: CASSNSGGAYEQYF.

The chain carries TRBV5-4 and TRBJ2-2; 9 bases are a match to TRBD2. Germline loops: CDR1 SGHNT, CDR2 YYREEE (reference sequence). The CDR3 covers 15 residues. J gave up 4 bases and V 3 bases, and 4 bases lay outside the gene matches. This CDR3 reads CASSYGTSRTGELFF. In DNA form, the CDR3 reads TGTGCCAGCAGCTACGGGACTAGCCGCACCGGGGAGCTGTTTTTT.

The chain combines TRBV28 with TRBJ1-6; D might be TRBD1 (5 bases). This CDR3 is built from 14 residues. Germline lookup yields CDR1 MDHEN and CDR2 SYDVKM. V was trimmed by 5 bases and J by 5 bases, leaving 10 bases between them. The CDR3 DNA sequence: TGTGCCAGCAGTCCCCCAGGGAATAATTCACCCCTCCACTTT. Its protein product is CASSPPGNNSPLHF.

The V gene is TRBV5-1, the J gene TRBJ1-6; D ambiguous. V was cut by 2 bases and J by 5 bases, with 11 bases left in between. The CDR3 totals 15 residues. The V gene's germline CDR1 is SGHRS and CDR2 YFSETQ. The CDR3: CASSLSTADNSPLHF. CDR3 nucleotide sequence: TGCGCCAGCAGCTTAAGCACAGCCGATAATTCACCCCTCCACTTT.

This sequence joins TRBV5-1 and TRBJ1-3; TRBD1 aligns across 9 bases. V shed 4 bases and J 4 bases; nucleotides not matched to a gene: 9. The CDR3 consists of 16 residues. Germline CDR1 reads SGHRS; CDR2 reads YFSETQ. The CDR3 region is CASSPGGQGVGNTIYF. In DNA, the CDR3 is TGCGCCAGCAGCCCAGGGGGACAGGGAGTCGGAAACACCATATATTTT.

The DNA for the CDR3 is TGTGCCAGCTCAGTACGGACATATGGCTACACCTTC. Its translation: CASSVRTYGYTF. The V call is TRBV18, the J call TRBJ1-2; possibly TRBD1 for D (5 bases). From germline, CDR1 is KGHSH and CDR2 LQKENI. Trimming took off 5 bases at V and 5 bases at J, with 9 bases between the two ends. The CDR3 is made up of 12 amino acids. The full variable domain, completed using reference TRBV18 and TRBJ1-2, is NAGVMQNPRHLVRRRGQEARLRCSPMKGHSHVYWYRQLPEEGLKFMVYLQKENIIDESGMPKERFSAEFPKEGPSILRIQQVVRGDSAAYFCASSVRTYGYTFGSGTRLTVV.

The chain carries TRBV7-6 and TRBJ2-1; no clear D gene. The CDR3 sequence is 12 residues long. CDR1 is SGHVS, CDR2 FNYEAQ, per germline. V was pared by 5 bases and J by 7 bases, with 9 bases between. The CDR3 nucleotides read TGTGCCAGCAGCCTAACAGTGAATGAGCAGTTCTTC. This gives the protein CASSLTVNEQFF.

The CDR3 here is CASSFDRDYEQYV. Written as DNA, the CDR3 is TGTGCCAGCAGCTTCGACAGGGACTACGAGCAGTACGTC. The genes are TRBV5-5 and TRBJ2-7; 7 nucleotides agree with TRBD1. Germline trimming cut 2 bases from V and 3 bases from J; bases unmatched to any gene: 2. CDR3 length: 13 residues. Germline CDR1 is SGHKS and CDR2 is YYEKEE (reference sequence).

The chain uses TRBV11-3 and TRBJ2-2; D ambiguous. V was cut by 5 bases and J by 5 bases, with 3 bases left in between. The CDR3 extends over 11 amino acids. Germline CDR1 reads SGHNT; CDR2 reads YENEEA. The CDR3 coding sequence is TGTGCCAGCAGCCAGACCGGGGAGCTGTTTTTT. Translating it yields CASSQTGELFF.

The genes are TRBV5-6 and TRBJ2-5; TRBD2 matches at 9 bases. There are 13 residues in the CDR3. J lost 5 bases, V lost 8 bases, and 7 bases had no gene match. The germline V gene has CDR1 SGHDT and CDR2 YYEEEE. The CDR3 loop reads CASSGGPRETQYF. For the CDR3, the DNA is TGTGCCAGTAGCGGGGGCCCTCGGGAGACCCAGTACTTC. The full variable domain, completed using reference TRBV5-6 and TRBJ2-5, is DAGVTQSPTHLIKTRGQQVTLRCSPKSGHDTVSWYQQALGQGPQFIFQYYEEEERQRGNFPDRFSGHQFPNYSSELNVNALLLGDSALYLCASSGGPRETQYFGPGTRLLVL.

The genes are TRBV29-1 and TRBJ2-2, with D maybe TRBD2 (6 bases). CDR3 length: 15 amino acids. Trimming pared 3 bases from V and 2 bases from J, leaving 13 bases between. Germline V gene data show CDR1 as SQVTM and CDR2 as ANQGSEA. CDR3 coding DNA: TGCAGCGTTGAGATTCCGGGGGTAAACACCGGGGAGCTGTTTTTT. The encoded protein is CSVEIPGVNTGELFF.

V is TRBV5-1 and J is TRBJ2-1; 7 bases agree with TRBD2. The J segment lost 2 bases and the V segment lost 4 bases, leaving 9 bases of the junction unmatched. Looked up from germline, CDR1 is SGHRS and CDR2 is YFSETQ. This CDR3 contains 16 residues. The CDR3, as DNA: TGCGCCAGCAGCAGAACTAGCGACGCAGCCTACAATGAGCAGTTCTTC. Amino acid sequence: CASSRTSDAAYNEQFF.

The V gene is TRBV7-9, the J gene TRBJ2-3; D unresolved. The CDR3 has 13 residues. V dropped 5 bases and J dropped 6 bases, with 12 bases sitting between them. Germline values: CDR1 SEHNR, CDR2 FQNEAQ (reference sequence). The CDR3 DNA sequence: TGTGCCAGCAGCCCGAACATGGTGGATACGCAGTATTTT. Translated, it gives CASSPNMVDTQYF.

The chain has TRBV21-1 and TRBJ2-7; TRBD2, the table's D call, was not compared with the DNA. TRBV21-1 is marked as a pseudogene. The CDR3 totals 13 residues. The CDR3 DNA is TGTGCCAGCAGCAAAGCGAGCTCCTACGAGCAGTACGTC. It is translated as CASSKASSYEQYV.

V and J are TRBV19 and TRBJ2-3, with 7 bases lining up with TRBD1. CDR3 length: 12 residues. Per germline, CDR1 LNHDA and CDR2 SQIVND (reference sequence). V was clipped by 5 bases and J by 5 bases; unmatched bases: 1. This CDR3 reads CASSGQVDTQYF. CDR3 nucleotides: TGTGCCAGTAGTGGACAGGTAGATACGCAGTATTTT.

The CDR3 sequence is CASSLAQYEQYV. Written as DNA, the CDR3 is TGTGCCAGCAGCTTAGCTCAGTATGAGCAGTACGTC. The V and J genes are TRBV11-2 and TRBJ2-7, with D uncertain. Germline V gives CDR1 SGHAT, CDR2 FQNNGV. V was clipped by 1 base and J by 7 bases, with 8 bases between them. The CDR3 length is 12 residues.

The rearrangement uses TRBV23-1 and TRBJ1-2; D unresolved. TRBV23-1 is an open reading frame, and its role is uncertain. The V end was cut by 7 bases, the J end by 8 bases, with 11 bases between. This CDR3 contains 11 residues. CDR3 coding DNA: TGCGCCAGCAAAGTTGGGAGCGGCTACACCTTC. Amino acid sequence: CASKVGSGYTF.

The chain employs TRBV30 and TRBJ1-4; D uncertain. In germline, CDR1 is GTSNPN, CDR2 SVGIG (reference sequence). The germline V and J ends were trimmed by 2 bases and 15 bases, with 13 bases remaining between them. The CDR3 spans 11 residues. CDR3 nucleotides: TGTGCCTGGAGTACAGTGGATAAGTTGTTTTTT. Translated, it gives CAWSTVDKLFF.